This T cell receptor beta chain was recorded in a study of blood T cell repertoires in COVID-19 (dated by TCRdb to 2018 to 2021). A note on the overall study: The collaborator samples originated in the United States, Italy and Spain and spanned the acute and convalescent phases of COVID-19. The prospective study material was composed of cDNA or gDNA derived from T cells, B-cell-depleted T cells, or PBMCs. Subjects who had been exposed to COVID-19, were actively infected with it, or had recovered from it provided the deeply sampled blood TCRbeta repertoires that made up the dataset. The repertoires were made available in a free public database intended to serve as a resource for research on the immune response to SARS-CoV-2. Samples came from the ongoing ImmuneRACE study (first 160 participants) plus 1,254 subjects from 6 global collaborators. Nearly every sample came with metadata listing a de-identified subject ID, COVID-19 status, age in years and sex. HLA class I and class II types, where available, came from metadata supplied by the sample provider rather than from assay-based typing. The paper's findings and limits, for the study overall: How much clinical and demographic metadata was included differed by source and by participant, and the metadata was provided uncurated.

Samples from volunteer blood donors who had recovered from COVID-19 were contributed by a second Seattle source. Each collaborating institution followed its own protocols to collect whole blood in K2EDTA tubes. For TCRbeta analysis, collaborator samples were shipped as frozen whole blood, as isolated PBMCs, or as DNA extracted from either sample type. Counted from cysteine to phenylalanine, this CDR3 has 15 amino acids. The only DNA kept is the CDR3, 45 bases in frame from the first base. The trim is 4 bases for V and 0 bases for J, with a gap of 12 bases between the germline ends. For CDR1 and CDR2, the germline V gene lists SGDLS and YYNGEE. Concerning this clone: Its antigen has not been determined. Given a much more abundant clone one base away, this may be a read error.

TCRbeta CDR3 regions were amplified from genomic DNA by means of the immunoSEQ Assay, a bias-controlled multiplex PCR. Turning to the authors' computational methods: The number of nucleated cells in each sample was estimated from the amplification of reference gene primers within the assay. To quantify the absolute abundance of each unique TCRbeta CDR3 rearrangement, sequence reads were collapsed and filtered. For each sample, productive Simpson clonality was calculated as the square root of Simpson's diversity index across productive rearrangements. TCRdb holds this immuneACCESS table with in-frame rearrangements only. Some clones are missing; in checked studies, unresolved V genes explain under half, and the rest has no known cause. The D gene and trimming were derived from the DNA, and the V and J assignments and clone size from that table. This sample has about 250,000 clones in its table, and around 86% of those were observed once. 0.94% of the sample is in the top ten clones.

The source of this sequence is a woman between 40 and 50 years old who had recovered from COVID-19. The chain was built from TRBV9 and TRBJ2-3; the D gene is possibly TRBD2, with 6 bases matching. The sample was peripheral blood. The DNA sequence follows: TGTGCCAGCAGCCCTGGGCTAGCGAGCACAGATACGCAGTATTTT. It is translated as CASSPGLASTDTQYF. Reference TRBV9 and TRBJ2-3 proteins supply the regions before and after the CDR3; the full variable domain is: DSGVTQTPKHLITATGQRVTLRCSPRSGDLSVYWYQQSLDQGLQFLIQYYNGEERAKGNILERFSAQQFPDLHSELNLSSLELGDSALYFCASSPGLASTDTQYFGPGTRLTVL.